This T cell receptor beta chain is drawn from a study of blood T cell repertoires in COVID-19 (TCRdb year 2020). A note on the overall study: Samples from collaborators originated in the United States, Italy and Spain and spanned both the acute and convalescent phases of COVID-19. The prospective study material was composed of cDNA or gDNA derived from T cells, B-cell-depleted T cells, or PBMCs. The dataset comprised deeply sampled blood TCRbeta repertoires from subjects exposed to, actively infected with, or recovered from COVID-19. The repertoires were released in a freely available public database intended as a resource for research on the immune response to SARS-CoV-2. The samples were drawn from two sources: the first 160 participants of the ongoing ImmuneRACE study, and over 1,000 subjects contributed by 6 global collaborators. A de-identified subject ID, COVID-19 status, age in years and sex were almost always included in the sample metadata. Where available, HLA class I and class II types were obtained from metadata supplied by the sample provider rather than from assay-based typing. Beyond this particular receptor, the publication reports: The quantity of clinical and demographic metadata differed by source and by participant and was supplied without curation.

The CDR3 starts with the cysteine, ends with the phenylalanine, and has 13 residues. Only the CDR3 region is kept as DNA, spanning 39 bases read in frame from base 1. For CDR1 and CDR2, the germline V gene (reference sequence) lists SGHNT and YYREEE. V and J are truncated by 5 bases and 5 bases respectively, leaving an intervening sequence of 14 bases. Participants in the prospective study were enrolled through a virtual design, were aged about 18 to 90 years, and lived in roughly 25 United States geographic areas. To assign participants to cohorts, the prospective study relied on clinical history that participants themselves reported in a screening survey and a study questionnaire. ImmuneRACE Cohort 3 recovered participants were defined by two consecutive negative NP/OP PCR tests, healthcare professional clearance, or symptom resolution. In the prospective study, mobile phlebotomists collected whole blood, serum and a nasopharyngeal or oropharyngeal swab from each participant. Prospective study participants could optionally give additional blood draws and questionnaires over an approximately two-month period. Blood samples from the prospective study were shipped frozen or at room temperature prior to DNA extraction.

As for this clone: The antigen it binds to is not known. No base qualities exist here, and no much larger clone lies one base off it.

The immunoSEQ Assay, a bias-controlled multiplex PCR, was used to amplify TCRbeta CDR3 regions from genomic DNA. As for the authors' bioinformatics: Within the assay, amplification of reference gene primers was used to estimate how many nucleated cells each sample contained. To quantify the absolute abundance of each unique TCRbeta CDR3 rearrangement, sequence reads were collapsed and filtered. For each sample, productive Simpson clonality was calculated as the square root of Simpson's diversity index over productive rearrangements. TCRdb took over this immuneACCESS table, retaining in-frame rearrangements with V and J assigned. Such tables are incomplete; in checked studies, under half of the missing clones stem from an unresolved V gene, and the remainder is unexplained. The V and J calls and clone size were taken over from that table, and D and trimming were inferred from the DNA. A total of some 400,000 clones appear in this sample, roughly nine tenths of them only once. 1.5% to 2% of the sample belongs to the ten largest clones.

The rearrangement combines TRBV5-4 with TRBJ2-7; a tentative D call is TRBD1 (5 bases match). The sample consisted of PBMCs or T cells enriched from blood (not recorded which). The receptor's source is a woman in her twenties or thirties who had recovered from COVID-19. DNA sequence: TGTGCCAGCAGGCCACCAGGGAACCACGAGCAGTACTTC. This gives the protein CASRPPGNHEQYF.